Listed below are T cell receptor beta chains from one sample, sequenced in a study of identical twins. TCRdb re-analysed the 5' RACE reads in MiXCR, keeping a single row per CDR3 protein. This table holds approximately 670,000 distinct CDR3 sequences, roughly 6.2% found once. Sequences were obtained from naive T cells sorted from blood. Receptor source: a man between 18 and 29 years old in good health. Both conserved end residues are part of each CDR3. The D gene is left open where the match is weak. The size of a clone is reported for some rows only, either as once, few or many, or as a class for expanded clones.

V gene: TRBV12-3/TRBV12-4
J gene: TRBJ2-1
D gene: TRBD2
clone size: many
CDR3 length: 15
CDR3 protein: CASSSSGRAGNEQFF
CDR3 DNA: TGTGCCAGCAGTTCCAGCGGGAGGGCCGGGAATGAGCAGTTCTTC

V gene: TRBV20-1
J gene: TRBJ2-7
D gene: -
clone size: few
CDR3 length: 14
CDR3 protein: CSANTDGSSYEQYF
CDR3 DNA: TGCAGTGCTAACACCGACGGAAGCTCCTACGAGCAGTACTTC

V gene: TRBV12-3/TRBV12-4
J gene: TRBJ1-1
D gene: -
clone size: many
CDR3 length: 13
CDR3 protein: CASTMGGFAEAFF
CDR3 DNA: TGTGCCAGCACCATGGGGGGATTCGCTGAAGCTTTCTTT

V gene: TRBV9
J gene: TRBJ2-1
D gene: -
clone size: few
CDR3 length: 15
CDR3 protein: CASSVGQFSYNEQFF
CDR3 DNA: TGTGCCAGCAGCGTAGGTCAATTCTCCTACAATGAGCAGTTCTTC

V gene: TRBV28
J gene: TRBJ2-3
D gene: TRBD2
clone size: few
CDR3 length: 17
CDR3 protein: CASRGGRGSKSTDTQYF
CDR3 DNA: TGTGCCAGCAGGGGCGGGAGGGGATCAAAGAGCACAGATACGCAGTATTTT

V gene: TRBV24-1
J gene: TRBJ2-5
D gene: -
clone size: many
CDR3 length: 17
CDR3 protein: CATSDLPWGIQRETQYF
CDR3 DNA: TGTGCCACCAGTGATTTACCGTGGGGGATACAAAGAGAGACCCAGTACTTC

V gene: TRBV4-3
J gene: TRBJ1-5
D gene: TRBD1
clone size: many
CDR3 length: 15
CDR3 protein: CASSQEDRGNQPQHF
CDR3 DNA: TGCGCCAGCAGCCAAGAGGACAGGGGAAATCAGCCCCAGCATTTT

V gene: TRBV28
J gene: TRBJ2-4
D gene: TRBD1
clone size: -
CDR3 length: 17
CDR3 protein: CATTLVRGRLDKNIQYF
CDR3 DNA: TGTGCCACTACCCTCGTAAGGGGGCGTTTGGACAAAAACATTCAGTACTTC

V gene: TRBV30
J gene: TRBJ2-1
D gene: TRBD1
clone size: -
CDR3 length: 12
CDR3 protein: CAWGPGGHEQFF
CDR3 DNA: TGTGCCTGGGGTCCAGGGGGCCATGAGCAGTTCTTC

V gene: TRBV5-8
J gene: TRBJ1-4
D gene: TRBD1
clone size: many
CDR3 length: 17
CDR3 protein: CASSLVTGEYSSEKLFF
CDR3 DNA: TGTGCCAGCAGCTTGGTAACAGGGGAATATTCGAGTGAGAAACTGTTTTTT

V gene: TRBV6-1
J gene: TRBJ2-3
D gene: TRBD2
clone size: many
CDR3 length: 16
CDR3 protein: CASNPFGRARADTQYF
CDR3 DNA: TGTGCCAGCAATCCTTTCGGGAGGGCAAGGGCAGATACGCAGTATTTT

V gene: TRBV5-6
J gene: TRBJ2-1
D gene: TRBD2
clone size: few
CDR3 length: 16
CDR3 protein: CASSRRGGRTYNEQFF
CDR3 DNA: TGTGCCAGCAGCCGGCGGGGCGGGAGAACCTACAATGAGCAGTTCTTC

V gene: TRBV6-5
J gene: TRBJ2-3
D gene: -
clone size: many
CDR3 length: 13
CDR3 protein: CASSYQGQDTQYF
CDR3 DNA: TGTGCCAGCAGTTATCAGGGTCAAGATACGCAGTATTTT

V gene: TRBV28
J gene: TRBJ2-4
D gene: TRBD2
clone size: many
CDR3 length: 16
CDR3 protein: CASRPGEGRPKNIQYF
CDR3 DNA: TGTGCCAGCAGGCCCGGGGAGGGCAGGCCGAAAAACATTCAGTACTTC

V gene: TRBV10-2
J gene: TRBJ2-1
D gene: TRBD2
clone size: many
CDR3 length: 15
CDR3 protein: CASRESTSVYNEQFF
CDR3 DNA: TGCGCCAGCAGGGAGAGCACTAGCGTGTACAATGAGCAGTTCTTC

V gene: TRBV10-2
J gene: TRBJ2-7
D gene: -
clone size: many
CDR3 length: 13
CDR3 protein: CASRDYDTFEQYF
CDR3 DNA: TGCGCCAGCCGGGATTATGATACGTTTGAGCAGTACTTC

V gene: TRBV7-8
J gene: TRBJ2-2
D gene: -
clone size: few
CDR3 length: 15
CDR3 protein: CASRFSGENTGELFF
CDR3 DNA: TGTGCCAGCAGGTTTTCTGGGGAGAACACCGGGGAGCTGTTTTTT

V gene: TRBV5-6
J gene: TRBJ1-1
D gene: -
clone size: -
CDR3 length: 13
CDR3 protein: CASSSRPNTEAFF
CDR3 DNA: TGTGCCAGCAGCTCTAGGCCGAACACTGAAGCTTTCTTT

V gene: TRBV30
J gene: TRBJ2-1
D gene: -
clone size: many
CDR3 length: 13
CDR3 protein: CAWSRDGYNEQFF
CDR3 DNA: TGTGCCTGGTCCCGTGACGGATACAATGAGCAGTTCTTC

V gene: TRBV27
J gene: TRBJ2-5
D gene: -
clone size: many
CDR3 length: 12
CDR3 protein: CASSLSQGTQYF
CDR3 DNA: TGTGCCAGCAGTTTATCGCAAGGGACCCAGTACTTC

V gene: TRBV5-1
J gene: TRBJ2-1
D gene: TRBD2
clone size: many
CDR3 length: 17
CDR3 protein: CASSPRTSGTLDNEQFF
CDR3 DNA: TGCGCCAGCAGCCCTAGGACTAGCGGGACTCTCGACAATGAGCAGTTCTTC

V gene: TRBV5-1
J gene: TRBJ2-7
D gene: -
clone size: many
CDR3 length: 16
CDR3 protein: CASSLGGVAQSYEQYF
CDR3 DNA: TGCGCCAGCAGCTTGGGTGGTGTAGCCCAGTCCTACGAGCAGTACTTC

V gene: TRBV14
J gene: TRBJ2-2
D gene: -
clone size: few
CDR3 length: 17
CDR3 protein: CASSQRPYGGDTGELFF
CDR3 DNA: TGTGCCAGCAGCCAAAGACCATATGGGGGCGACACCGGGGAGCTGTTTTTT

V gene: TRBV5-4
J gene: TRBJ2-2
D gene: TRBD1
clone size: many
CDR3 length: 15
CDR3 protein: CASSIQDRDYVELFF
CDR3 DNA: TGTGCCAGCAGCATCCAGGACAGGGATTATGTGGAGCTGTTTTTT

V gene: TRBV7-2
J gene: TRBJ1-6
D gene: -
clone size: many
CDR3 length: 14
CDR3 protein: CASSPGRVNSPLHF
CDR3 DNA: TGTGCCAGCAGCCCGGGACGGGTTAATTCACCCCTCCACTTT

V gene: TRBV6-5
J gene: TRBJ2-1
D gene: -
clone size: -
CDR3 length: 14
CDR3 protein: CASSYSPGPNEQFF
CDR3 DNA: TGTGCCAGCAGTTACTCGCCGGGCCCCAATGAGCAGTTCTTC

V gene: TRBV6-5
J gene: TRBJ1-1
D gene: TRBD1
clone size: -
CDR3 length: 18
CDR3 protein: CASSSSTGLRGRTTEAFF
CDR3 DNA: TGTGCCAGCAGTTCGTCGACAGGGCTACGGGGAAGAACTACTGAAGCTTTCTTT

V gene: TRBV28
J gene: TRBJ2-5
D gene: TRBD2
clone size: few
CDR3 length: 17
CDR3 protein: CASSLPTSLRPQETQYF
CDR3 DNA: TGTGCCAGCAGTCTACCGACTAGCCTCCGCCCTCAAGAGACCCAGTACTTC

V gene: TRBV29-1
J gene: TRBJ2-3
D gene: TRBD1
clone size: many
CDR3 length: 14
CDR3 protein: CSVMRGQRLDTQYF
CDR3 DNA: TGCAGCGTAATGAGGGGACAGAGACTAGATACGCAGTATTTT

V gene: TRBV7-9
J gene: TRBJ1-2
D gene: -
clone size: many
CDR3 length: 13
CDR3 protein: CASSNPDTYGYTF
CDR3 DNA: TGTGCCAGCAGCAACCCAGACACGTATGGCTACACCTTC

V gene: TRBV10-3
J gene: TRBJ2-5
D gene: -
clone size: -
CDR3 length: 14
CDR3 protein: CAISRQEQQETQYF
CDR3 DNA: TGTGCCATCAGCCGACAGGAACAACAAGAGACCCAGTACTTC

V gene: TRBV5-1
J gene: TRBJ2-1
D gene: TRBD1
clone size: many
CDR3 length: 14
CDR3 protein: CASSRNTGDNEQFF
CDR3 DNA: TGCGCCAGCAGCCGAAACACAGGGGACAATGAGCAGTTCTTC

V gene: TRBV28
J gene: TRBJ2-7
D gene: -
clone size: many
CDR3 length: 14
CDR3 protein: CASSFDSYQGEQYF
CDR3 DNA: TGTGCCAGCAGTTTCGACTCCTACCAAGGGGAGCAGTACTTC

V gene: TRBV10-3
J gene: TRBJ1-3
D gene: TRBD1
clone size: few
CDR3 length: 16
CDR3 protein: CAISEGQGSSGNTIYF
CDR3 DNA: TGTGCCATCAGTGAGGGACAGGGATCCTCTGGAAACACCATATATTTT

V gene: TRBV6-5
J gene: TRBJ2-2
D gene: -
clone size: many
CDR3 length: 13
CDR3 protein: CASVRMAAGELFF
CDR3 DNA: TGTGCCAGCGTTCGGATGGCGGCCGGGGAGCTGTTTTTT

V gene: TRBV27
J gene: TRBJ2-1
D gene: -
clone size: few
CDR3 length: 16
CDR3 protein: CASSPIRPIGDNEQFF
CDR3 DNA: TGTGCCAGCAGTCCTATTCGCCCCATCGGTGACAATGAGCAGTTCTTC

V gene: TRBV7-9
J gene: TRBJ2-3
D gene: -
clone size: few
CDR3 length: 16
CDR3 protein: CASSPRGGLGTDTQYF
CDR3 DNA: TGTGCCAGCAGCCCCCGAGGGGGGTTGGGGACAGATACGCAGTATTTT

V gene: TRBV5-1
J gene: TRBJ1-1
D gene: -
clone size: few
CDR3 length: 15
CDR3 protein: CASSLEIPQNTEAFF
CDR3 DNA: TGCGCCAGCAGCTTGGAAATTCCGCAGAACACTGAAGCTTTCTTT